Listed here are 5 T cell receptor beta chains from one sample, sequenced in a study of CD4+ T cells in melanoma. Clones were sequenced by immunoSEQ multiplex PCR, and TCRdb holds only the in-frame ones, with some missing. The data contain fewer than 150,000 clones, roughly 91% of them singletons. The source of these receptors is a human donor with melanoma.

This chain uses TRBV19 with TRBJ2-3, with a tentative D call TRBD1 (5 bases). Trimming shortened V by 0 bases and J by 3 bases, and 10 bases separated the two germline ends. Germline values: CDR1 LNHDA, CDR2 SQIVND (reference sequence). The CDR3 is 15 residues long. DNA for the CDR3: TGTGCCAGTAGTATAGATGTCCCAGGGACAGATACGCAGTATTTT. Protein: CASSIDVPGTDTQYF.

The CDR3 here is CASSISFSGQPQHF. The CDR3 DNA follows: TGTGCCAGTAGTATAAGCTTTAGTGGTCAGCCCCAGCATTTT. The chain recombines TRBV19 with TRBJ1-5; D not resolved. Germline V gene data show CDR1 as LNHDA and CDR2 as SQIVND (reference sequence). The CDR3 covers 14 residues. V was shortened by 2 bases and J by 6 bases, with 11 bases between the two germline ends.

Worth noting for this clone: Other DNA sequences of this sample code for an identical CDR3. V usage is TRBV18 and J usage is TRBJ2-3; 8 bases fit TRBD2. V was clipped by 1 base and J by 6 bases; unmatched bases: 6. The germline V gene has CDR1 KGHSH and CDR2 LQKENI. CDR3 length: 15 residues. The CDR3, as DNA: TGTGCCAGCTCACCACGCGGGGGGCCAGGGGATACGCAGTATTTT. It translates to CASSPRGGPGDTQYF. Complete variable domain (other parts from reference TRBV18 and TRBJ2-3): NAGVMQNPRHLVRRRGQEARLRCSPMKGHSHVYWYRQLPEEGLKFMVYLQKENIIDESGMPKERFSAEFPKEGPSILRIQQVVRGDSAAYFCASSPRGGPGDTQYFGPGTRLTVL.

The V call is TRBV30, the J call TRBJ1-2, with 11 bases lining up with TRBD1. Losses at the gene ends were 2 bases for V and 6 bases for J; bases not matched to a gene: 11. The CDR3 extends over 16 amino acids. CDR1 is GTSNPN and CDR2 is SVGIG in the germline V gene (reference sequence). The CDR3 sequence: CAWSPGKGQGVNGYTF. CDR3 nucleotides: TGTGCCTGGAGTCCCGGGAAGGGACAGGGGGTTAATGGCTACACCTTC.

This clone has a handful of counts. This rearrangement joins TRBV5-6 to TRBJ2-3; TRBD1 matches 9 bases. The V and J ends lost 3 bases and 1 base, in that order; junction bases with no gene match: 6. The CDR3 is 16 residues long. The V gene's germline CDR1 is SGHDT and CDR2 YYEEEE. The CDR3 DNA follows: TGTGCCAGCAGCTCAACCCGGGACAGGGGCACAGATACGCAGTATTTT. Amino acids: CASSSTRDRGTDTQYF.